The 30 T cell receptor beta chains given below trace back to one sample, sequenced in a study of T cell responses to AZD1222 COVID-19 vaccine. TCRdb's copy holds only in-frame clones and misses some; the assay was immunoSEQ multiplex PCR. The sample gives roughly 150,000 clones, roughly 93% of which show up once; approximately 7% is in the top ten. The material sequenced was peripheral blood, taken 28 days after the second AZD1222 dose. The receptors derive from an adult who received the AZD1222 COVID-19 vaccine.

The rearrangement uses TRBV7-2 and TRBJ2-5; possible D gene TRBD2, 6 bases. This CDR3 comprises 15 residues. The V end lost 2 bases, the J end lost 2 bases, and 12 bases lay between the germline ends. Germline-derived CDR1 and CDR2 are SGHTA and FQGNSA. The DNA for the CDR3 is TGTGCCAGCAGCTTAATGGGACTGAAACAAGAGACCCAGTACTTC. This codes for CASSLMGLKQETQYF. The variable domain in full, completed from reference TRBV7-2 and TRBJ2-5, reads GAGVSQSPSNKVTEKGKDVELRCDPISGHTALYWYRQSLGQGLEFLIYFQGNSAPDKSGLPSDRFSAERTGGSVSTLTIQRTQQEDSAVYLCASSLMGLKQETQYFGPGTRLLVL.

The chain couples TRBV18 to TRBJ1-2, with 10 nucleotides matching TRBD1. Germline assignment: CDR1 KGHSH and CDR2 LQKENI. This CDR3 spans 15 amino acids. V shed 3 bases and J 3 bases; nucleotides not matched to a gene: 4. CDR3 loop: CASSPRDRGDYGYTF. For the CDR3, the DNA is TGTGCCAGCTCACCGCGGGACAGGGGAGACTATGGCTACACCTTC.

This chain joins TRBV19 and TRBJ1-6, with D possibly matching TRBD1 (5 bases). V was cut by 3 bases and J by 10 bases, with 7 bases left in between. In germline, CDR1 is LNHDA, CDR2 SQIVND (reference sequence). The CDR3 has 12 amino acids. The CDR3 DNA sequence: TGTGCCAGTAGTATGTGGGGCTCACCCCTCCACTTT. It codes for CASSMWGSPLHF.

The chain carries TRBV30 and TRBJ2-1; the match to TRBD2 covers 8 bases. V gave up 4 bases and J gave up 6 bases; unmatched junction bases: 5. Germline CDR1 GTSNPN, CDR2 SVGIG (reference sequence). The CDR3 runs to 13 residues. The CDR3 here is CAWTGLGFNEQFF. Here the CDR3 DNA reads TGTGCCTGGACGGGACTAGGTTTCAATGAGCAGTTCTTC.

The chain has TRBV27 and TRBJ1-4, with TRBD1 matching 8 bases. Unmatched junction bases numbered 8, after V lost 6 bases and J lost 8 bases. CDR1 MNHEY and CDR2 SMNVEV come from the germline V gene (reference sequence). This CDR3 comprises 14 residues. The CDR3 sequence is CASSQTGAIEKLFF. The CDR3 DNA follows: TGTGCCAGCAGCCAGACAGGGGCGATAGAAAAACTGTTTTTT.

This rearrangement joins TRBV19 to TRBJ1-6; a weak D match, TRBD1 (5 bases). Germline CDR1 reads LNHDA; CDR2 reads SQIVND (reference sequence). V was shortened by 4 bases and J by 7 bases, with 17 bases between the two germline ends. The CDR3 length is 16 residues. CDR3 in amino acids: CASSTEVRAGNSPLHF. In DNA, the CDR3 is TGTGCCAGTAGTACCGAGGTCAGGGCGGGAAATTCACCCCTCCACTTT.

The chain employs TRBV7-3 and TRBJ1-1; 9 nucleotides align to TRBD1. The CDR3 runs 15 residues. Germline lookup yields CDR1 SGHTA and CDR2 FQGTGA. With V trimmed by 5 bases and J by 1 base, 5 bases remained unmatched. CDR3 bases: TGTGCCAGCAGCCTACGGACAGGGGAGAACACTGAAGCTTTCTTT. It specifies CASSLRTGENTEAFF.

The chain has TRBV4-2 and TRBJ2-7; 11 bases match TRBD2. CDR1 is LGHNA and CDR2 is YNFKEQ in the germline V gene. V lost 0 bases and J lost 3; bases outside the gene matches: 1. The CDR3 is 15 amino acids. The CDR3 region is CASSQETSGGYEQYF. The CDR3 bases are TGTGCCAGCAGCCAAGAAACTAGCGGGGGCTACGAGCAGTACTTC.

Here the CDR3 DNA reads TGTGCCACCAGCCGGCCGACGGCAAGCTCTGGAAACACCATATATTTT. This gives the protein CATSRPTASSGNTIYF. The V and J genes are TRBV15 and TRBJ1-3, with no clear D. Per germline, CDR1 LNHNV and CDR2 YYDKDF (reference sequence). CDR3 length: 16 residues. Trimming pared 5 bases from V and 0 bases from J, leaving 14 bases between.

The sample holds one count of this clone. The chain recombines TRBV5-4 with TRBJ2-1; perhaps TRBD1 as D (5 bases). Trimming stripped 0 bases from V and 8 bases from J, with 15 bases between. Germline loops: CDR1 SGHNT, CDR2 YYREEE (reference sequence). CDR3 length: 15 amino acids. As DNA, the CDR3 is TGTGCCAGCAGCTTGGGTCCAGGGCGCGGCGATGAGCAGTTCTTC. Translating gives CASSLGPGRGDEQFF.

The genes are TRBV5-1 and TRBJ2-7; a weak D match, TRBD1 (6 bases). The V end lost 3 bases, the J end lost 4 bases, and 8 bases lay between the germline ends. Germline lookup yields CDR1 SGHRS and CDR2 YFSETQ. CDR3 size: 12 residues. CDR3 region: CASSSGVYEQYF. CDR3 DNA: TGCGCCAGCAGCTCAGGGGTTTACGAGCAGTACTTC.

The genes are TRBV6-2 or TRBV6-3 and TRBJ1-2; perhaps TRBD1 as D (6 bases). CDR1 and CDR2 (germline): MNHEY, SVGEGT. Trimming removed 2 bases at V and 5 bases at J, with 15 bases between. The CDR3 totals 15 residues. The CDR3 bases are TGTGCCAGCAGTTACGGTGACAGGAGAGCTTATGGCTACACCTTC. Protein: CASSYGDRRAYGYTF.

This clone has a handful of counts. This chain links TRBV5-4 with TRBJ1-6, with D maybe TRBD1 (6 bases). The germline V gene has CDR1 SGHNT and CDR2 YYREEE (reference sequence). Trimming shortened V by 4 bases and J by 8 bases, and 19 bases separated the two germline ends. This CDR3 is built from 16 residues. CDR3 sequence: CASSRIDRKAYSPLHF. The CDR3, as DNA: TGTGCCAGCAGCCGGATAGACAGGAAAGCTTATTCACCCCTCCACTTT. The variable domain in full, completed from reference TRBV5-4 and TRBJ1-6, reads ETGVTQSPTHLIKTRGQQVTLRCSSQSGHNTVSWYQQALGQGPQFIFQYYREEENGRGNFPPRFSGLQFPNYSSELNVNALELDDSALYLCASSRIDRKAYSPLHFGNGTRLTVT.

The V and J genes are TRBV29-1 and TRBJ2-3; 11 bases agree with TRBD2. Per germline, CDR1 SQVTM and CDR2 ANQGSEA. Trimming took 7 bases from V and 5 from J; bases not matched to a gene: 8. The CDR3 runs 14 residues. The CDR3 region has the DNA TGCAGCGCCCTAGCGGGGGGATCGAGAGATACGCAGTATTTT. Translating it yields CSALAGGSRDTQYF.

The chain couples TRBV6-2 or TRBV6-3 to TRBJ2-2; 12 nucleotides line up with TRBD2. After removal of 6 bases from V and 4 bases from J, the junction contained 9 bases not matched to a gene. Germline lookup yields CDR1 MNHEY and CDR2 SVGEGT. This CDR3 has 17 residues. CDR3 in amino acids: CASSRGTSGRGTGELFF. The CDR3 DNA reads TGTGCCAGCAGCCGCGGGACTAGCGGGCGGGGCACCGGGGAGCTGTTTTTT.

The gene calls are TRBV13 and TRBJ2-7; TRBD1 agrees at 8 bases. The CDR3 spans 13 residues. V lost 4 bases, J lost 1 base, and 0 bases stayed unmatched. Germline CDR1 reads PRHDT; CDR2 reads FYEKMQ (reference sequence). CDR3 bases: TGTGCCAGCAGCTGGACAGGGTCCTACGAGCAGTACTTC. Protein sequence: CASSWTGSYEQYF.

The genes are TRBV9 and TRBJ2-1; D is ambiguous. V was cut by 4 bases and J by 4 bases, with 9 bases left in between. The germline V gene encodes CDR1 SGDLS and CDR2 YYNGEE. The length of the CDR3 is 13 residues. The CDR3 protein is CASSPSLYNEQFF. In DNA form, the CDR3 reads TGTGCCAGCAGCCCAAGCCTGTACAATGAGCAGTTCTTC.

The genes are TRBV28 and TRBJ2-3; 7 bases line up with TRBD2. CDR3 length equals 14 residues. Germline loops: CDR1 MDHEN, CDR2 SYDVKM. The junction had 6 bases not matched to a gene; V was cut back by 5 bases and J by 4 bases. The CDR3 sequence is CASSDLSGADTQYF. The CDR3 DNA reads TGTGCCAGCAGTGACCTAAGCGGGGCAGATACGCAGTATTTT.

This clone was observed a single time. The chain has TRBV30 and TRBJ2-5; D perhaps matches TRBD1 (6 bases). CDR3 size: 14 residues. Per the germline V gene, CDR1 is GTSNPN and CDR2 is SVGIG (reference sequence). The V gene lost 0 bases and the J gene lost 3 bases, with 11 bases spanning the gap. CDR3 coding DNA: TGTGCCTGGAGTGTAATGGGGGCGGAAGAGACCCAGTACTTC. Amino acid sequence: CAWSVMGAEETQYF.

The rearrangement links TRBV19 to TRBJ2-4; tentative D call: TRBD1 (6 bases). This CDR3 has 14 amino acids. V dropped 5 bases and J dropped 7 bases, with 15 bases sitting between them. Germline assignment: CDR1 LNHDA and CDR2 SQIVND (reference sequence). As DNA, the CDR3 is TGTGCCAGTAGTTCTCCAGGGGACCTCAACATTCAGTACTTC. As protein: CASSSPGDLNIQYF.

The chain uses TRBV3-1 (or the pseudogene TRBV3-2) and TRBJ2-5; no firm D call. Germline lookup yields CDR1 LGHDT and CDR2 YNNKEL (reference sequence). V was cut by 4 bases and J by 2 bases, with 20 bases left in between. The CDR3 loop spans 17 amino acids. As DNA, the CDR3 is TGTGCCAGCAGCCGGGAAGGTAGAGGCCCTAAACAAGAGACCCAGTACTTC. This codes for CASSREGRGPKQETQYF.

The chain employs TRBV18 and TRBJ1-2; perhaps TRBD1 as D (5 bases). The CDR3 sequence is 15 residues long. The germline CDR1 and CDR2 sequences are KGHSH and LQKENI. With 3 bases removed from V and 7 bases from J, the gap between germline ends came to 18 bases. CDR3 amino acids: CASSPTQDLGRGYTF. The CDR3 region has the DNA TGTGCCAGCTCACCCACACAGGACTTGGGACGTGGCTACACCTTC.

The CDR3 DNA sequence: TGTGCCAGCAGAGACAGGGGGGGCAATCAGCCCCAGCATTTT. As protein: CASRDRGGNQPQHF. The chain uses TRBV2 and TRBJ1-5, with TRBD1 matching 9 bases. In germline, CDR1 is SNHLY, CDR2 FYNNEI. Trimming cost V 6 bases and J 2 bases; bases outside gene matches: 2. This CDR3 contains 14 residues.

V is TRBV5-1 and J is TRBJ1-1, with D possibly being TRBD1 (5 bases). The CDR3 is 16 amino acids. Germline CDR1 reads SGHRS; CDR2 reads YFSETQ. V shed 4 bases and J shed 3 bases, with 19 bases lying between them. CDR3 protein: CASSRGDLQSDTEAFF. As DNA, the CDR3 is TGCGCCAGCAGCCGTGGGGACCTCCAGTCAGACACTGAAGCTTTCTTT.

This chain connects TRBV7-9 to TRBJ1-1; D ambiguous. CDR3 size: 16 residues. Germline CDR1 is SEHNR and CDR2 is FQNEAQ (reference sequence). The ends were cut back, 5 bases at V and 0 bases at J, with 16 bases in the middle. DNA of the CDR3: TGTGCCAGCAGCCTGGAGCGGACGGTTCTGAACACTGAAGCTTTCTTT. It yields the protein CASSLERTVLNTEAFF.

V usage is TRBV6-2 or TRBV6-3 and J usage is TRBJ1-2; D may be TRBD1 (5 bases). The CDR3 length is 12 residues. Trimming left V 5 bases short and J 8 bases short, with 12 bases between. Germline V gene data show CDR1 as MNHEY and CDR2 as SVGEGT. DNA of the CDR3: TGTGCCAGCAGTCGGCTGGGGGAAGGCTACACCTTC. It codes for CASSRLGEGYTF.

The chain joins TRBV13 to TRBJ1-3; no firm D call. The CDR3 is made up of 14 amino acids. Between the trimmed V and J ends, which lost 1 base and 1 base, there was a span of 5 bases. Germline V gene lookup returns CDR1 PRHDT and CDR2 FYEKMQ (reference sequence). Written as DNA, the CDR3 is TGTGCCAGCAGCTTAGTGGGTTCTGGAAACACCATATATTTT. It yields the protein CASSLVGSGNTIYF.

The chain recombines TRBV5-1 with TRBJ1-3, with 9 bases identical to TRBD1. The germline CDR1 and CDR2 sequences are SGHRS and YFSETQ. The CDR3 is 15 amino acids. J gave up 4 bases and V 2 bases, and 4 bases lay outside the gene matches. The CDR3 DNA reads TGCGCCAGCAGCTTTTTAGGACAGGGGGGAAACACCATATATTTT. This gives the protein CASSFLGQGGNTIYF.

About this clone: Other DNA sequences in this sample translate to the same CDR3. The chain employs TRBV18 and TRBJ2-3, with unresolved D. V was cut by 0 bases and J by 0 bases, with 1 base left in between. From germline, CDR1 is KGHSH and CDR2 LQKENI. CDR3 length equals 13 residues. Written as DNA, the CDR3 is TGTGCCAGCTCACCACCGAGCACAGATACGCAGTATTTT. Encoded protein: CASSPPSTDTQYF.

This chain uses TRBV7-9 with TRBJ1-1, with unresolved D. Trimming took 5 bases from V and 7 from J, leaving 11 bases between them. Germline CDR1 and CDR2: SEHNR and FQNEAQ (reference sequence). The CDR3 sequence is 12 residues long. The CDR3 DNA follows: TGTGCCAGCAGCCTGAATGTGGTTGAAGCTTTCTTT. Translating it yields CASSLNVVEAFF.